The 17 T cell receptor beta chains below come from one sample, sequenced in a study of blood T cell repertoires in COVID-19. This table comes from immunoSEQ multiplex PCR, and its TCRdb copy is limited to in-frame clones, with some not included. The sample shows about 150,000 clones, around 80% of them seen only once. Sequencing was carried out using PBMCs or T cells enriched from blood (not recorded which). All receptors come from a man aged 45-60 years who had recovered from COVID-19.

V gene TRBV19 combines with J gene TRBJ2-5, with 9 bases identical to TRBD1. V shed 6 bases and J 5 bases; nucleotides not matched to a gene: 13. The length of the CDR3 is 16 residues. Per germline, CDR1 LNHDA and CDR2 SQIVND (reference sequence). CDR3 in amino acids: CASRGTGKVLVETQYF. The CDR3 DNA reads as TGTGCCAGTAGGGGGACAGGGAAGGTTTTGGTGGAGACCCAGTACTTC. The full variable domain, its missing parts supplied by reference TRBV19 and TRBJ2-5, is DGGITQSPKYLFRKEGQNVTLSCEQNLNHDAMYWYRQDPGQGLRLIYYSQIVNDFQKGDIAEGYSVSREKKESFPLTVTSAQKNPTAFYLCASRGTGKVLVETQYFGPGTRLLVL.

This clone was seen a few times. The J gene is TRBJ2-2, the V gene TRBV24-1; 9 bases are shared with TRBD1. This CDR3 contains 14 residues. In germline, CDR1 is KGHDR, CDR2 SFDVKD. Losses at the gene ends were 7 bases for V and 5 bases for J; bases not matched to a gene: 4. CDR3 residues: CATSWGQGTGELFF. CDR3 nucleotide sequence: TGTGCCACCAGCTGGGGACAGGGAACCGGGGAGCTGTTTTTT.

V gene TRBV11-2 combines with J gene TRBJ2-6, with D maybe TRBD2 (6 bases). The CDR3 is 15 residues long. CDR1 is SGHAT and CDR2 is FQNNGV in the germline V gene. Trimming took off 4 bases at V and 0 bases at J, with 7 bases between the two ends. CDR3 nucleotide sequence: TGTGCCAGCAGCTCCGGGAGCTCTGGGGCCAACGTCCTGACTTTC. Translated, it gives CASSSGSSGANVLTF.

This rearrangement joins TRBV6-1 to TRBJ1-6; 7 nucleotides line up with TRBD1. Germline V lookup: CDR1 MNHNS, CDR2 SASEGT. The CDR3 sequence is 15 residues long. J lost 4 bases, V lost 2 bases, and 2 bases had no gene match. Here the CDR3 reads CASSEKQGYNSPLHF. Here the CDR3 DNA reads TGTGCCAGCAGTGAAAAACAGGGGTATAATTCACCCCTCCACTTT.

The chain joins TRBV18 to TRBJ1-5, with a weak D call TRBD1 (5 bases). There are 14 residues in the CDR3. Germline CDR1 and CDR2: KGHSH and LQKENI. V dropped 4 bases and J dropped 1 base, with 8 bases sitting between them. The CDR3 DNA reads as TGTGCCAGCTCACTAGGGGTGAGCAATCAGCCCCAGCATTTT. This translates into CASSLGVSNQPQHF.

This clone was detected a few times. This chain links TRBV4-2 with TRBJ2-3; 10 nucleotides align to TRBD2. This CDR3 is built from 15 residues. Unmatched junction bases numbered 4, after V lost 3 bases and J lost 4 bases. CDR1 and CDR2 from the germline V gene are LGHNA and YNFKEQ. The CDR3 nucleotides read TGTGCCAGCAGCCACGAGCGGGGGGGCCCAGATACGCAGTATTTT. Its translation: CASSHERGGPDTQYF.

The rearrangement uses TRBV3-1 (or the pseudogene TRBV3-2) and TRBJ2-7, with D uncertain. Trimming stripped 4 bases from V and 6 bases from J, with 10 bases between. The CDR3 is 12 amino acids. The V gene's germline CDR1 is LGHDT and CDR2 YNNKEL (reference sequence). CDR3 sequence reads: CASSLFPGEQYF. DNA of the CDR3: TGTGCCAGCAGCCTGTTTCCCGGCGAGCAGTACTTC.

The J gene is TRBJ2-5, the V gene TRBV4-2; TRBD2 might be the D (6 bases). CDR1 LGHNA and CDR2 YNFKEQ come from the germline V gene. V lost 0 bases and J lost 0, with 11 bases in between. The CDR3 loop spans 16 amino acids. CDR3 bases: TGTGCCAGCAGCCAAGACGTGGCGGGGTACCAAGAGACCCAGTACTTC. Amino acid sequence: CASSQDVAGYQETQYF.

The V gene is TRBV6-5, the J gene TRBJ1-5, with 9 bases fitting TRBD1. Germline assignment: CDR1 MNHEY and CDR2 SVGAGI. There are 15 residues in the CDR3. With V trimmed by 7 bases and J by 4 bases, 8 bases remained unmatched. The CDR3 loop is CASKEVGTGNQPQHF. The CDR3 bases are TGTGCCAGCAAGGAGGTAGGGACAGGGAATCAGCCCCAGCATTTT.

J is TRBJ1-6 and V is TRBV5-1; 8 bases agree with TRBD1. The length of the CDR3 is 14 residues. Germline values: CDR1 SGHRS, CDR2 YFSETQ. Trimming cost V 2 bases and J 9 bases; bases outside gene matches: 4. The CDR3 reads CASSLQGDGSPLHF. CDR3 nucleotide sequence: TGCGCCAGCAGCTTACAGGGGGACGGTTCACCCCTCCACTTT.

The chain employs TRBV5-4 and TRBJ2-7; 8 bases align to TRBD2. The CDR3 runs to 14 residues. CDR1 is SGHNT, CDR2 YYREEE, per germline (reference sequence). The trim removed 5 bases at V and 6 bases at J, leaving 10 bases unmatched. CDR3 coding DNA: TGTGCCAGCAGACCCGGGGGGGTGGGGTCCGAGCAGTACTTC. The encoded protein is CASRPGGVGSEQYF.

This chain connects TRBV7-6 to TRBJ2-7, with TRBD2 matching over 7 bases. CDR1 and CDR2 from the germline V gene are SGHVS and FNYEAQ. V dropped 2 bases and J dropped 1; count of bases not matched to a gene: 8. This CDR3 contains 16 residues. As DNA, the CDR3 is TGTGCCAGCAGCTTAACTGCGACTAGCCAGTCCTACGAGCAGTACTTC. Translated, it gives CASSLTATSQSYEQYF.

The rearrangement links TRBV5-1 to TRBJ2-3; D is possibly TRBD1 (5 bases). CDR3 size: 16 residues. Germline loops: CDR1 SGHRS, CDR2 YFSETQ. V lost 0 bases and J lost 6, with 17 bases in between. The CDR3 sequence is CASSLAVDNRQDTQYF. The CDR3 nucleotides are TGCGCCAGCAGCTTGGCAGTGGACAACCGTCAGGATACGCAGTATTTT.

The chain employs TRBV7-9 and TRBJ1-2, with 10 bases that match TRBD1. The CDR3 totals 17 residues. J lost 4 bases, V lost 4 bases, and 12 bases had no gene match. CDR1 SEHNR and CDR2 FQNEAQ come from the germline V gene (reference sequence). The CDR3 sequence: CASSSTQDRGYGYGYTF. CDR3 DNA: TGTGCCAGCAGCTCAACCCAGGACAGGGGGTATGGCTATGGCTACACCTTC.

The CDR3, as DNA: TGTGCCAGCAGTTACACCGGGACTAGCACAGATACGCAGTATTTT. Amino acid sequence: CASSYTGTSTDTQYF. This chain connects TRBV6-5 to TRBJ2-3; possibly TRBD2 for D (6 bases). The CDR3 contains 15 residues. Germline CDR1 is MNHEY and CDR2 is SVGAGI. V dropped 2 bases and J dropped 0 bases, with 9 bases sitting between them.

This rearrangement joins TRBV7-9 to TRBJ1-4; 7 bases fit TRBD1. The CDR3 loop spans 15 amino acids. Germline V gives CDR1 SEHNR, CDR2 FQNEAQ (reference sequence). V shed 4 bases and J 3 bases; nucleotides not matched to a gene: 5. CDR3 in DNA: TGTGCCAGCAGCTCCGGGACAGCTTCTAATGAAAAACTGTTTTTT. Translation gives CASSSGTASNEKLFF. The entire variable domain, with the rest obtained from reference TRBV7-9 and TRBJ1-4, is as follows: DTGVSQNPRHKITKRGQNVTFRCDPISEHNRLYWYRQTLGQGPEFLTYFQNEAQLEKSRLLSDRFSAERPKGSFSTLEIQRTEQGDSAMYLCASSSGTASNEKLFFGSGTQLSVL.

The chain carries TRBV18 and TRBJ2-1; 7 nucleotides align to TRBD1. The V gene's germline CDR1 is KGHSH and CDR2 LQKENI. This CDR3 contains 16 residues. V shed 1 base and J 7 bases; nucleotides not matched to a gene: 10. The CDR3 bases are TGTGCCAGCTCACCACGTGGGACCACGGACAGGAATGAGCAGTTCTTC. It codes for CASSPRGTTDRNEQFF.